Listed below are T cell receptor beta chains from one sample, sequenced in a study of OX40 agonist ivuxolimab in advanced cancers. Repertoires were generated with immunoSEQ multiplex PCR, while TCRdb's copy carries only in-frame clones and drops some. The sample lists around 70,000 clones, roughly 80% occurring once. The sample was CD4+ or CD8+ T cells sorted from blood, taken in a trial of the OX40 agonist ivuxolimab. The receptors come from an adult with an advanced solid tumor such as melanoma, head and neck, liver or kidney cancer. The CDR3 runs from the conserved cysteine through the conserved F or W. The D gene is left open where the match is weak. Where a row states a size, it is once, few, many or the class of an expanded clone; other rows omit it.

size	D	V	J	DNA	CDR3
once	-	TRBV7-6	TRBJ2-5	TGTGCCAGCAGCTTATTAAGGGGTGAGACCCAGTACTTC	CASSLLRGETQYF
-	-	TRBV9	TRBJ1-4	TGTGCCAGCAGCGTAGGGTGGACAGTTAATGAAAAACTGTTTTTT	CASSVGWTVNEKLFF
-	-	TRBV28	TRBJ1-3	TGTGCCAGCAGTTTATGGGGGGGATCTGGAAACACCATATATTTT	CASSLWGGSGNTIYF
-	-	TRBV4-3	TRBJ2-3	TGCGCCAGCAGCCAGGCCGACAGAGGAACGCAGTATTTT	CASSQADRGTQYF
-	TRBD2	TRBV6-5	TRBJ2-3	TGTGCCAGCAGTTACTCCCCGACTAGCGGGGCTTCTACGCAGTATTTT	CASSYSPTSGASTQYF
-	-	TRBV30	TRBJ2-7	TGTGCCTGGAGTGCTTCAGGCCGATACGAGCAGTACTTC	CAWSASGRYEQYF
-	TRBD2	TRBV6-5	TRBJ2-1	TGTGCCAGCTGTCCGCAGACTAGCGGATACAATGAGCAGTTCTTC	CASCPQTSGYNEQFF
few	TRBD1	TRBV14	TRBJ2-1	TGTGCCAGCAGCCAAGTGGGGACAGGGTCCTACAATGAGCAGTTCTTC	CASSQVGTGSYNEQFF
-	-	TRBV5-1	TRBJ2-7	TGCGCCAGCAGTTTGAGTCAGGATGCGCAGTACTTC	CASSLSQDAQYF
-	-	TRBV21-1	TRBJ2-5	TGTGCCAGCAGCGGCCCGGGACAAGAGCATACCCAGTACTTC	CASSGPGQEHTQYF
-	TRBD2	TRBV2	TRBJ2-3	TGTGCCAGCAGCGGGACTAGCAAGACAGATACGCAGTATTTT	CASSGTSKTDTQYF
-	-	TRBV7-2	TRBJ2-3	TGTGCCAGCAGCTTATTTGGGGGCACAGATACGCAGTATTTT	CASSLFGGTDTQYF
-	TRBD1	TRBV5-4	TRBJ2-7	TGTGCCAGCAGAAGGGGACAGGGGAAGAGCCACGAGCAGTACTTC	CASRRGQGKSHEQYF
-	-	TRBV11-2	TRBJ1-3	TGTGCCAGCAGCTTAAATAGTGGAAACACCATATATTTT	CASSLNSGNTIYF
-	-	TRBV18	TRBJ2-1	TGTGCCAGCTCACCAATCGGCAGCAATGAGCAGTTCTTC	CASSPIGSNEQFF
-	-	TRBV5-1	TRBJ2-5	TGCGCCAGCAGCTTGGCTCAAGAGACCCAGTACTTC	CASSLAQETQYF
-	-	TRBV5-1	TRBJ1-1	TGCGCCAGCAGCTTGGGCCAGCAGAACACTGAAGCTTTCTTT	CASSLGQQNTEAFF
-	-	TRBV9	TRBJ1-4	TGTGCCAGCAGCCCGAGGACCGTAACTAATGAAAAACTGTTTTTT	CASSPRTVTNEKLFF
-	-	TRBV4-2	TRBJ1-2	TGTGCCAGCAGCGAGGACAGAATTAACTATGGCTACACCTTC	CASSEDRINYGYTF
-	-	TRBV7-2	TRBJ2-7	TGTGCCAGCAGTCGAAGTGGGGGGCTGGGGTACGAGCAGTACTTC	CASSRSGGLGYEQYF
-	TRBD2	TRBV5-4	TRBJ2-5	TGTGCCAGCAGCCCGGGGGGGGCCGGGACAGAGACCCAGTACTTC	CASSPGGAGTETQYF
-	TRBD2	TRBV7-8	TRBJ2-7	TGTGCCAGCAGCCAAGCTGGGGATAGCGGGGGAGTTTGGGAGCAGTACTTC	CASSQAGDSGGVWEQYF
-	-	TRBV13	TRBJ2-2	TGTGCCAGCAGCCGAGCCGGTGCCCGGGAGCTGTTTTTT	CASSRAGARELFF
few	TRBD1	TRBV6-5	TRBJ2-7	TGTGCCAGCAGGCAACCGGGACAGGGGTGGGAGCAGTACTTC	CASRQPGQGWEQYF
-	-	TRBV10-3	TRBJ1-5	TGTGCCATCAGTTACGGCAGTGATCAGCCCCAGCATTTT	CAISYGSDQPQHF
-	-	TRBV28	TRBJ2-6	TGTGCCAGCAGTTCACAGGTTGGGGCCAACGTCCTGACTTTC	CASSSQVGANVLTF
-	TRBD1	TRBV28	TRBJ2-5	TGTGCCAGCAGTTCGGGACAGGGGTTCGATGAGACCCAGTACTTC	CASSSGQGFDETQYF
medium-sized	-	TRBV30	TRBJ2-1	TGTGCCTGGAGTCCGACTAGTTATGAGCAGTTCTTC	CAWSPTSYEQFF
-	TRBD1	TRBV2	TRBJ1-4	TGTGCCAGCAATCGGGACAGGGTAGTTGAAAAACTGTTTTTT	CASNRDRVVEKLFF
-	TRBD2	TRBV2	TRBJ2-5	TGTGCCAGCAGGGGAGGACTAGCGGAAGAGACCCAGTACTTC	CASRGGLAEETQYF
-	-	TRBV18	TRBJ2-4	TGTGCCAGCTCGCTTAAAGGGGCAGGGATGGAATCTAGAGGAAACATTCAGTACTTC	CASSLKGAGMESRGNIQYF
-	TRBD2	TRBV7-2	TRBJ2-5	TGTGCCAGCAGCTCTGGGACTAGCGGGATTCGGTCGGAGACCCAGTACTTC	CASSSGTSGIRSETQYF
-	TRBD2	TRBV6-1	TRBJ2-1	TGTGCCAGCAGTGAGGCCCGACTAGCGGGAGGGCACAATGAGCAGTTCTTC	CASSEARLAGGHNEQFF
-	-	TRBV28	TRBJ2-7	TGTGCCAGCAGTACTATTCGAGGGACTTCAGTCCCTTACGAGCAGTACTTC	CASSTIRGTSVPYEQYF
-	-	TRBV6-6	TRBJ1-3	TGTGCCAGCAGTCCTTCTTTCTCTGGAAACACCATATATTTT	CASSPSFSGNTIYF
-	TRBD1	TRBV5-5	TRBJ2-2	TGTGCCAGCAGCTCCGAGGACAGGCGGCAGCTGTTTTTT	CASSSEDRRQLFF
once	TRBD2	TRBV2	TRBJ2-7	TGTGCCAGCTGTTTAGCGGGAGGCTCCTACGAGCAGTACTTC	CASCLAGGSYEQYF
-	TRBD1	TRBV9	TRBJ2-5	TGTGCCAGCAGCCTCCGGGTCGGACAGGGCGTGGATCAGGAGACCCAGTACTTC	CASSLRVGQGVDQETQYF
-	-	TRBV5-1	TRBJ2-2	TGCGCCAGCAGCCCGGGACGCACCGGGGAGCTGTTTTTT	CASSPGRTGELFF
-	TRBD2	TRBV19	TRBJ2-1	TGTGCCAGTACCACTAGCGGGGAAGGGCCCAATGAGCAGTTCTTC	CASTTSGEGPNEQFF
-	-	TRBV19	TRBJ1-5	TGTGCCAGTAGGGGCGGGGACCAGTTCGGTGAGCCCCAGCATTTT	CASRGGDQFGEPQHF
-	TRBD1	TRBV4-1	TRBJ1-4	TGCGCCAGCAGCCAGGGGGCCGTTGGGCAGGGGGCGCGTAGAAATGAAAAACTGTTTTTT	CASSQGAVGQGARRNEKLFF
-	-	TRBV11-2	TRBJ2-7	TGTGCCAGCAGCCCAGACAGGTTCACCTACGAGCAGTACTTC	CASSPDRFTYEQYF
once	TRBD1	TRBV19	TRBJ1-2	TGTGCCAGTAGTTCCCGGACAGGGCTTTATGGCTACACCTTC	CASSSRTGLYGYTF
-	-	TRBV4-3	TRBJ2-4	TGCGCCAGCAGCCAAGAGAGGGGAAACATTCAGTACTTC	CASSQERGNIQYF
-	-	TRBV18	TRBJ2-5	TGTGCCAGCTCACCACCTTTCTTGGAGACCCAGTACTTC	CASSPPFLETQYF
-	-	TRBV5-4	TRBJ2-7	TGTGCCAGCAGCTTGGGCCGGGGCCCCTACGAGCAGTACTTC	CASSLGRGPYEQYF
-	TRBD1	TRBV9	TRBJ2-3	TGTGCCAGCAGCCCCCGGCCAGGGGGCCGCTTCACAGATACGCAGTATTTT	CASSPRPGGRFTDTQYF